This T cell receptor (beta chain) was found in a study of T cell responses to AZD1222 COVID-19 vaccine. Measured with immunoSEQ multiplex PCR; TCRdb has only the in-frame clones, and not every one. The repertoire holds approximately 93,000 clones, with around 90% as singletons. Comments on this clone: Its antigen is still unknown.

The CDR3 spans 16 residues. Trimming pared 5 bases from V and 5 bases from J, leaving 19 bases between. Germline V CDR1 and CDR2: MNHEY, SVGEGT. Study findings and constraints: Close to half of spike-specific TCRs reportedly recognize unmutated variant regions. Only a handful of people who got AZD1222 tested seropositive at baseline. Two doses of AZD1222 preceded a rise in Spike-specific TCR breadth and depth.

It was second doses at about 4 or about 12 weeks that were pooled. The material was peripheral blood, obtained 28 days after the second AZD1222 dose. The V and J genes are TRBV6-2 or TRBV6-3 and TRBJ1-5; D ambiguous. The TCR sequence derives from an adult who received the AZD1222 COVID-19 vaccine. The DNA of the CDR3 is TGTGCCAGCAGTCTGGGAGGGCCCGCCCGTGATCAGCCCCAGCATTTT. This encodes CASSLGGPARDQPQHF.